What follows are 27 T cell receptor beta chains derived from one specimen sequenced in a study of blood T cell repertoires in COVID-19. Assay used: immunoSEQ multiplex PCR; TCRdb lists only in-frame clones, some missing. The repertoire consists of 310,000 or so clones, with about nine tenths occurring once and the leading ten covering more than 7.5%. The sample consisted of peripheral blood. All receptors come from a man between 25 and 39 years old with COVID-19, enrolled during active disease.

This chain connects TRBV27 to TRBJ2-7; the match to TRBD2 covers 13 bases. The CDR3 has 15 residues. Germline V gene data show CDR1 as MNHEY and CDR2 as SMNVEV (reference sequence). The V segment lost 5 bases and the J segment 4 bases; nucleotides outside the gene matches: 5. The CDR3 bases are TGTGCCAGCAGTCCCCCGGGACTAGCGGGATACGAGCAGTACTTC. Protein product: CASSPPGLAGYEQYF.

The chain has TRBV5-4 and TRBJ1-1; 12 nucleotides align to TRBD1. The CDR3 contains 17 residues. Trimming took 4 bases from V and 4 from J; bases not matched to a gene: 11. Looked up from germline, CDR1 is SGHNT and CDR2 is YYREEE (reference sequence). The CDR3 sequence: CASSVRDRGRFGTEAFF. CDR3 sequence (DNA): TGTGCCAGCAGCGTACGGGACAGGGGGCGATTCGGCACTGAAGCTTTCTTT.

The rearrangement uses TRBV5-5 and TRBJ2-2, with TRBD1 identical over 7 bases. Germline CDR1 reads SGHKS; CDR2 reads YYEKEE (reference sequence). The CDR3 spans 14 residues. Trimming removed 5 bases from V and 1 base from J; junction bases left unmatched: 2. For the CDR3, the DNA is TGTGCCAGCAGTCGGACAGGGAACACCGGGGAGCTGTTTTTT. It specifies CASSRTGNTGELFF.

The chain recombines TRBV28 with TRBJ1-5, with 7 bases matching TRBD1. Germline assignment: CDR1 MDHEN and CDR2 SYDVKM. J was trimmed by 2 bases and V by 5 bases; bases with no gene match: 6. The CDR3 is made up of 15 amino acids. CDR3 region: CASSVWQGGNQPQHF. DNA for the CDR3: TGTGCCAGCAGTGTTTGGCAGGGGGGCAATCAGCCCCAGCATTTT.

This chain connects TRBV18 to TRBJ2-1; the D gene is possibly TRBD2 (5 bases). This CDR3 is built from 16 residues. The V end lost 0 bases, the J end lost 4 bases, and 13 bases lay between the germline ends. Germline V gene sequence: CDR1 KGHSH, CDR2 LQKENI. The DNA of the CDR3 is TGTGCCAGCTCACCACCGATCGCTAGCTCGTACAATGAGCAGTTCTTC. This gives the protein CASSPPIASSYNEQFF.

The V and J genes are TRBV27 and TRBJ2-1; 10 bases match TRBD2. The CDR3 totals 15 residues. Germline CDR1 and CDR2: MNHEY and SMNVEV (reference sequence). With 3 bases clipped from V and 8 bases from J, the junction kept 7 bases outside the gene matches. In DNA form, the CDR3 reads TGTGCCAGCAGTTTGATGTCTAGCGGGAGTGATGAGCAGTTCTTC. This encodes CASSLMSSGSDEQFF.

The genes are TRBV2 and TRBJ1-1; D remains ambiguous. The length of the CDR3 is 12 residues. V was cut by 2 bases and J by 6 bases, with 7 bases left in between. CDR1 SNHLY and CDR2 FYNNEI come from the germline V gene. DNA for the CDR3: TGTGCCAGCAGTGAACTGGGAGCTGAAGCTTTCTTT. Protein sequence: CASSELGAEAFF.

V gene TRBV30 combines with J gene TRBJ1-3, with D possibly TRBD1 on 5 matching bases. The CDR3 spans 13 residues. V lost 1 base and J 1 base, leaving 5 bases between the germline ends. Germline V lookup: CDR1 GTSNPN, CDR2 SVGIG (reference sequence). The CDR3 loop is CAWSDRSGNTIYF. The DNA for the CDR3 is TGTGCCTGGAGTGACAGGTCTGGAAACACCATATATTTT.

This chain uses TRBV18 with TRBJ2-7; 8 bases line up with TRBD1. The ends lost 3 bases at V and 9 bases at J; junction bases unmatched: 13. Germline CDR1 KGHSH, CDR2 LQKENI. This CDR3 is built from 15 residues. This chain's CDR3 is CASSPVTGDLRRQYF. CDR3 coding DNA: TGTGCCAGCTCACCGGTGACAGGGGATCTACGACGGCAGTACTTC.

The chain carries TRBV12-3 or TRBV12-4 and TRBJ2-1; D may be TRBD2 (5 bases). V lost 6 bases to trimming and J lost 9 bases, with 12 bases between them. CDR3 length: 12 residues. The CDR3 DNA follows: TGTGCCAGCAGCCTAATTGGAGGTGAGCAGTTCTTC. Residues: CASSLIGGEQFF.

This clone has just one count. This chain links TRBV6-5 with TRBJ1-1, with 7 nucleotides matching TRBD1. Germline CDR1 MNHEY, CDR2 SVGAGI. CDR3 size: 13 residues. The V and J ends lost 7 bases and 4 bases, in that order; junction bases with no gene match: 6. The CDR3 DNA is TGTGCCAGCAAGGGGGCCTGGAGCACTGAAGCTTTCTTT. Amino acids: CASKGAWSTEAFF.

The J gene is TRBJ2-7, the V gene TRBV19, with D perhaps matching TRBD1 (6 bases). The V and J ends lost 5 bases and 3 bases respectively, with 11 bases between them. This CDR3 is built from 13 residues. CDR1 is LNHDA, CDR2 SQIVND, per germline (reference sequence). The CDR3 reads CASSWTAYYEQYF. CDR3 nucleotide sequence: TGTGCCAGTAGTTGGACAGCCTACTACGAGCAGTACTTC.

The CDR3 spells CASSASGQGGEKLFF. Written as DNA, the CDR3 is TGTGCCAGCAGTGCTTCGGGACAGGGAGGTGAAAAACTGTTTTTT. The rearrangement links TRBV2 to TRBJ1-4, with 9 bases matching TRBD1. Trimming at V came to 4 bases and at J to 7 bases, leaving 7 bases not matched to a gene. The V gene's germline CDR1 is SNHLY and CDR2 FYNNEI. CDR3 size: 15 residues.

The chain combines TRBV5-1 with TRBJ2-3, with D possibly being TRBD2 (5 bases). V was clipped by 0 bases and J by 2 bases, with 10 bases between them. Germline V gene sequence: CDR1 SGHRS, CDR2 YFSETQ. This CDR3 is 15 amino acids long. The CDR3 DNA is TGCGCCAGCAGCTTGGGCGGGTTGGTCACAGATACGCAGTATTTT. This gives the protein CASSLGGLVTDTQYF.

This clone was picked up one time. The rearrangement joins TRBV7-2 to TRBJ1-2; 10 positions agree with TRBD1. This CDR3 contains 14 residues. Trimming removed 7 bases from V and 3 bases from J; junction bases left unmatched: 5. Per the germline V gene, CDR1 is SGHTA and CDR2 is FQGNSA. In nucleotides, the CDR3 is TGTGCCAGCAACCTAGGGACAGGGGACTATGGCTACACCTTC. Encoded protein: CASNLGTGDYGYTF. The full variable domain, rest sourced from reference TRBV7-2 and TRBJ1-2, is GAGVSQSPSNKVTEKGKDVELRCDPISGHTALYWYRQSLGQGLEFLIYFQGNSAPDKSGLPSDRFSAERTGGSVSTLTIQRTQQEDSAVYLCASNLGTGDYGYTFGSGTRLTVV.

This chain links TRBV7-2 with TRBJ2-7; 9 positions agree with TRBD2. Germline CDR1 SGHTA, CDR2 FQGNSA. V shed 6 bases and J 0 bases; nucleotides not matched to a gene: 9. The CDR3 runs to 16 residues. Here the CDR3 DNA reads TGTGCCAGCAGTCAAACTAGCGGGTGGAGCTCCTACGAGCAGTACTTC. Its protein product is CASSQTSGWSSYEQYF.

The V and J genes are TRBV18 and TRBJ2-7; 11 bases fit TRBD2. The CDR3 runs 15 residues. V lost 4 bases, J lost 2 bases, and 4 bases stayed unmatched. Germline values: CDR1 KGHSH, CDR2 LQKENI. CDR3 nucleotides: TGTGCCAGCTCACTATTAGCGGGGGGGCCCTACGAGCAGTACTTC. This codes for CASSLLAGGPYEQYF.

The chain combines TRBV4-3 with TRBJ1-3, with D perhaps TRBD1 (5 bases). From germline, CDR1 is LGHNA and CDR2 YSLEER. This CDR3 spans 16 amino acids. With 0 bases removed from V and 0 bases from J, the gap between germline ends came to 9 bases. This CDR3 reads CASSQDRGGSGNTIYF. Here the CDR3 DNA reads TGCGCCAGCAGCCAAGATAGGGGCGGCTCTGGAAACACCATATATTTT.

This clone occurred a few times. This chain links TRBV28 with TRBJ2-3; 7 nucleotides align to TRBD2. CDR3 length: 15 residues. The V and J ends lost 9 bases and 6 bases, in that order; junction bases with no gene match: 15. Germline V gene sequence: CDR1 MDHEN, CDR2 SYDVKM. The CDR3 protein is CASTRRDYLEDTQYF. CDR3 coding DNA: TGTGCCAGTACCCGCCGGGACTACCTTGAGGATACGCAGTATTTT.

The gene calls are TRBV7-9 and TRBJ2-3, with unresolved D. This CDR3 is 13 amino acids long. Germline CDR1 and CDR2: SEHNR and FQNEAQ (reference sequence). The V end lost 1 base, the J end lost 5 bases, and 7 bases lay between the germline ends. CDR3 in amino acids: CASSLGPGDTQYF. In DNA, the CDR3 is TGTGCCAGCAGCTTAGGGCCGGGAGATACGCAGTATTTT.

This rearrangement joins TRBV27 to TRBJ2-3; 7 nucleotides line up with TRBD1. Germline V CDR1 and CDR2: MNHEY, SMNVEV (reference sequence). The CDR3 runs 15 residues. Trimming at V came to 4 bases and at J to 0 bases, leaving 4 bases not matched to a gene. CDR3 loop: CASSSGQESTDTQYF. The CDR3, as DNA: TGTGCCAGCAGTTCCGGACAGGAAAGCACAGATACGCAGTATTTT.

The chain couples TRBV5-4 to TRBJ2-7; D might be TRBD2 (6 bases). The CDR3 runs 12 residues. Germline values: CDR1 SGHNT, CDR2 YYREEE (reference sequence). Trimming left V 3 bases short and J 3 bases short, with 7 bases between. In DNA, the CDR3 is TGTGCCAGCAGCTACGGGAGCTACGAGCAGTACTTC. Translating it yields CASSYGSYEQYF.

The chain couples TRBV7-3 to TRBJ2-3; TRBD1 matches at 9 bases. The CDR3 runs to 16 residues. The junction had 7 bases not matched to a gene; V was cut back by 3 bases and J by 3 bases. The germline gives CDR1 SGHTA, CDR2 FQGTGA. CDR3 in DNA: TGTGCCAGCAGCTTGGGGACAGGGAGTGGTACAGATACGCAGTATTTT. It codes for CASSLGTGSGTDTQYF.

V and J are TRBV5-1 and TRBJ2-7; TRBD2 matches 10 bases. Trimming at V came to 5 bases and at J to 4 bases, leaving 12 bases not matched to a gene. Germline values: CDR1 SGHRS, CDR2 YFSETQ. The CDR3 extends over 16 amino acids. In nucleotides, the CDR3 is TGCGCCAGCAGGCCAAACCCTAGCGGGAGCCCGTACGAGCAGTACTTC. Its protein product is CASRPNPSGSPYEQYF. Based on the CDR3 plus reference TRBV5-1 and TRBJ2-7, the full variable domain is KAGVTQTPRYLIKTRGQQVTLSCSPISGHRSVSWYQQTPGQGLQFLFEYFSETQRNKGNFPGRFSGRQFSNSRSEMNVSTLELGDSALYLCASRPNPSGSPYEQYFGPGTRLTVT.

The chain employs TRBV7-2 and TRBJ2-1, with 13 bases identical to TRBD2. Germline V gives CDR1 SGHTA, CDR2 FQGNSA. The CDR3 contains 19 residues. Unmatched junction bases numbered 7, after V lost 2 bases and J lost 0 bases. Written as DNA, the CDR3 is TGTGCCAGCAGCTTAATTGGACTAGCGGGAGTTTACTCCTACAATGAGCAGTTCTTC. It encodes CASSLIGLAGVYSYNEQFF.

The chain couples TRBV15 to TRBJ2-3; 8 bases are a match to TRBD1. The V and J ends lost 5 bases and 0 bases, in that order; junction bases with no gene match: 4. The CDR3 loop spans 15 amino acids. Germline V gives CDR1 LNHNV, CDR2 YYDKDF (reference sequence). The DNA of the CDR3 is TGTGCCACCAGCGAACAGGGGGGAAGCACAGATACGCAGTATTTT. It codes for CATSEQGGSTDTQYF.

The V and J genes are TRBV6-2 or TRBV6-3 and TRBJ1-6; D may be TRBD1 (5 bases). The V and J ends lost 5 bases and 6 bases respectively, with 11 bases between them. Germline assignment: CDR1 MNHEY and CDR2 SVGEGT. This CDR3 region has 14 residues. The chain's CDR3 is CASSLPGGNSPLHF. Written as DNA, the CDR3 is TGTGCCAGCAGTCTACCGGGGGGTAATTCACCCCTCCACTTT.